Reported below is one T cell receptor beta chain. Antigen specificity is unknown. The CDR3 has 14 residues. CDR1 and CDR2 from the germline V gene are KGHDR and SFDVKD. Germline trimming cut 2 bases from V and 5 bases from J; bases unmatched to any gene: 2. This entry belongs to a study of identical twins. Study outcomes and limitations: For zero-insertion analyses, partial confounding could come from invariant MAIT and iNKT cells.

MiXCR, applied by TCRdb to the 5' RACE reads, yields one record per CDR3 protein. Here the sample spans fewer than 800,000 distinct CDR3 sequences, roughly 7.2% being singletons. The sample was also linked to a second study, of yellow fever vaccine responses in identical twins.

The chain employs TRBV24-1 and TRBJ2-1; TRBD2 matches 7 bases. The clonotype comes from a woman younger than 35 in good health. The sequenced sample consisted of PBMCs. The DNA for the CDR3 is TGTGCCACCAGTGATTGGGGGGGTCACAATGAGCAGTTCTTC. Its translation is CATSDWGGHNEQFF.